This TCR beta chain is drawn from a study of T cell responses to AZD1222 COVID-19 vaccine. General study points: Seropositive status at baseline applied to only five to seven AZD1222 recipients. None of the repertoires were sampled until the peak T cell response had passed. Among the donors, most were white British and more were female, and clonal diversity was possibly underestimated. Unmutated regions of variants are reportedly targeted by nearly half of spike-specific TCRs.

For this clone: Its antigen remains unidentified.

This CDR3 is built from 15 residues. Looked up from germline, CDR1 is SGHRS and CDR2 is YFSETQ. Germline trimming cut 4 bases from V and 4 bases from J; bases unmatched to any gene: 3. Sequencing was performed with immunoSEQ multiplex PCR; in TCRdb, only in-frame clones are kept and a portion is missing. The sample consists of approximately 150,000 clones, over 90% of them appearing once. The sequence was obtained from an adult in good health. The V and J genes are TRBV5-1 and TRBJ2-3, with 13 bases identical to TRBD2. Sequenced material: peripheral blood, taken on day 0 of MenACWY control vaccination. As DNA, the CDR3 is TGCGCCAGCAGCGCCGGACTAGCGGGAGCAGATACGCAGTATTTT. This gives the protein CASSAGLAGADTQYF.